This T cell receptor beta chain was sequenced for a study of blood T cell repertoires in COVID-19. Background on the study: From T cells, B-cell-depleted T cells, or PBMCs came the material, which was cDNA or gDNA.

Measured with immunoSEQ multiplex PCR; TCRdb has only the in-frame clones, and not every one. The data show over 200,000 clones, roughly 87% seen once. The clonotype originates from a man aged 35 to 55 with active or convalescent COVID-19. The sequenced material came from peripheral blood.

CDR3 residues: CASSLGQGANYGYTF. In DNA form, the CDR3 reads TGTGCCAGCAGCTTAGGACAGGGAGCTAACTATGGCTACACCTTC. This chain joins TRBV7-9 and TRBJ1-2; TRBD1 aligns across 7 bases. CDR1 is SEHNR and CDR2 is FQNEAQ in the germline V gene (reference sequence). The CDR3 runs 15 residues. Unmatched junction bases numbered 2, after V lost 1 base and J lost 0 bases.